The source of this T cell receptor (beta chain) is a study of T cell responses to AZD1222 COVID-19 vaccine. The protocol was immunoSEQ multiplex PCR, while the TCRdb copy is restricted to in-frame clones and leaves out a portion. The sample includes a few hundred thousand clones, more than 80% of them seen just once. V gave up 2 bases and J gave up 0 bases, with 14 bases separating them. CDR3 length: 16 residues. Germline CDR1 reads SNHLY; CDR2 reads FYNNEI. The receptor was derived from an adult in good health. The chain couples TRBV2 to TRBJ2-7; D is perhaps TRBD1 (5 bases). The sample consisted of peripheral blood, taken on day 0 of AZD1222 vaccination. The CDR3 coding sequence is TGTGCCAGCAGTGAAAGGGGCAGGCTCAGCTCCTACGAGCAGTACTTC. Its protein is CASSERGRLSSYEQYF. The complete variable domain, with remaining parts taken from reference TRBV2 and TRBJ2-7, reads EPEVTQTPSHQVTQMGQEVILRCVPISNHLYFYWYRQILGQKVEFLVSFYNNEISEKSEIFDDQFSVERPDGSNFTLKIRSTKLEDSAMYFCASSERGRLSSYEQYFGPGTRLTVT.